The 10 T cell receptor beta chains in this list originate from one sample, sequenced in a study of spatial heterogeneity in lung cancer. Overall study results and limits: Expanded intratumoral alpha and beta TCR counts tracked tumor mutation counts.

This sample's time point: sample taken at primary tumor resection. MiXCR was run by TCRdb on the 5' RACE reads, yielding one entry per CDR3 protein. The sample holds around 1,500 distinct CDR3 sequences, 9.8% seen once. These TCRs are of unknown antigen specificity. The input for sequencing was lung tumor tissue, taken at surgery. These receptors were taken from a female donor with early-stage non-small cell lung cancer.

In the case of this clonotype: This beta chain represents an off-target read in a library built for alpha chains; its size is of limited meaning. The CDR3 spells CASSEAVDFAQYF. CDR3 nucleotide sequence: TGTGCCAGCAGTGAAGCGGTCGACTTCGCCCAGTACTTC. The chain joins TRBV2 to TRBJ2-5; D ambiguous. Per germline, CDR1 SNHLY and CDR2 FYNNEI. Trimming cost V 0 bases and J 9 bases, with 11 bases left between them. The CDR3 has 13 residues.

This clonotype was counted many times. The junction does not match germline at one end; this may be a read error. This beta chain turned up in a library designed for alpha chains; as an off-target read, its abundance says little. This sequence joins TRBV10-3 and TRBJ1-1, with D maybe TRBD1 (6 bases). The germline V gene has CDR1 ENHRY and CDR2 SYGVKD. This CDR3 comprises 14 residues. CDR3 nucleotide sequence: TGCGCGACAGATAATACAGGGTCGAACACTGAAGCTTTCTTT. It is translated as CATDNTGSNTEAFF.

This clonotype is deemed medium-sized. The library was built for alpha chains, so this beta chain is an off-target read and its size means little. The gene calls are TRBV5-5 and TRBJ2-3; unclear D gene. V lost 0 bases, J lost 0 bases, and 11 bases lay in between. The length of the CDR3 is 16 residues. CDR1 and CDR2 from the germline V gene are SGHKS and YYEKEE (reference sequence). Here the CDR3 reads CASSLVGSASTDTQYF. CDR3 sequence (DNA): TGTGCCAGCAGCTTGGTTGGTTCAGCTAGCACAGATACGCAGTATTTT.

This clonotype is large (0.1 to 1%). Because the library targeted alpha chains, this beta chain is an off-target read whose size means little. The chain combines TRBV28 with TRBJ1-2, with TRBD1 as a possible D gene (5 bases). Per germline, CDR1 MDHEN and CDR2 SYDVKM. The CDR3 loop spans 15 amino acids. V lost 6 bases and J lost 4, with 18 bases in between. The CDR3 bases are TGTGCCAGCAGCCCTAGGGGCGGGAGGGGCTATGGCTACACCTTC. Residues: CASSPRGGRGYGYTF.

This clonotype showed up many times. Since the library was made to target alpha chains, this beta chain is a stray read and its abundance is not meaningful. V gene TRBV2 combines with J gene TRBJ2-3, with 14 bases lining up with TRBD2. This CDR3 comprises 15 residues. The V gene's germline CDR1 is SNHLY and CDR2 FYNNEI. V was clipped by 6 bases and J by 3 bases; unmatched bases: 2. The CDR3 loop is CASRRLAGGTDTQYF. The CDR3 nucleotides read TGTGCCAGCAGGAGACTAGCGGGAGGGACAGATACGCAGTATTTT. Together with reference TRBV2 and TRBJ2-3, the CDR3 gives the full variable domain: EPEVTQTPSHQVTQMGQEVILRCVPISNHLYFYWYRQILGQKVEFLVSFYNNEISEKSEIFDDQFSVERPDGSNFTLKIRSTKLEDSAMYFCASRRLAGGTDTQYFGPGTRLTVL.

On this clonotype: This beta chain is an off-target read within a library intended for alpha chains, so its frequency means little. The chain recombines TRBV4-1 with TRBJ2-2; 8 bases fit TRBD1. After removal of 3 bases from V and 7 bases from J, the junction contained 7 bases not matched to a gene. Germline-derived CDR1 and CDR2 are MGHRA and YSYEKL. The CDR3 runs to 15 residues. CDR3 nucleotides: TGCGCCAGCAGCCACAGTCAGGGGGCGGTCGGGGAGCTGTTTTTT. It encodes CASSHSQGAVGELFF.

In its sample, this clonotype is medium-sized (0.01 to 0.1%). A library made for alpha chains picked up this beta chain off target, so its size means little. The chain employs TRBV6-5 and TRBJ1-1; 9 bases match TRBD1. The germline gives CDR1 MNHEY, CDR2 SVGAGI. The V segment lost 6 bases and the J segment 4 bases; nucleotides outside the gene matches: 6. The CDR3 length is 14 residues. CDR3 in DNA: TGTGCCAGCAGCTACAGGGGGCCTGTCACTGAAGCTTTCTTT. This sequence encodes CASSYRGPVTEAFF.

This clonotype is medium-sized by share. This beta chain lies outside the target of a library built for alpha chains; its clone size means little. The rearrangement uses TRBV9 and TRBJ2-7; D may match TRBD1 or TRBD2 (5 bases each). The CDR3 extends over 14 amino acids. The germline CDR1 and CDR2 sequences are SGDLS and YYNGEE. Trimming stripped 0 bases from V and 2 bases from J, with 9 bases between. CDR3 sequence: CASSVGDHTYEQYF. CDR3 in DNA: TGTGCCAGCAGCGTAGGGGACCATACCTACGAGCAGTACTTC.

Worth noting for this clonotype: Within a library made for alpha chains, this beta chain is off target, and its count is uninformative. The J gene is TRBJ1-6, the V gene TRBV6-5; D is unresolved. Deletions cut 4 bases from V and 5 bases from J, with 12 bases between. The germline V gene encodes CDR1 MNHEY and CDR2 SVGAGI. This CDR3 comprises 15 residues. CDR3 in DNA: TGTGCCAGCAGTTCCTCGAGGTGGCATAATTCACCCCTCCACTTT. Encoded protein: CASSSSRWHNSPLHF.

In the case of this clonotype: This beta chain is an off-target read within a library intended for alpha chains, so its frequency means little. The chain joins TRBV7-2 to TRBJ1-6; D gene uncertain. CDR3 size: 13 residues. CDR1 is SGHTA, CDR2 FQGNSA, per germline. V lost 2 bases and J lost 6, with 5 bases in between. CDR3: CASSLSVNSPLHF. In DNA, the CDR3 is TGTGCCAGCAGCTTATCTGTTAATTCACCCCTCCACTTT.